This TCR beta chain was identified during a study of blood T cell repertoires in COVID-19. Study-level information: The samples span acute and convalescent COVID-19 from the United States, Italy and Spain. PBMCs, B-cell-depleted T cells, or T cells were the source of the cDNA or gDNA that made up the material.

Seattle's cohort entered during active infection and was followed longitudinally. Authors' analysis steps: Researchers report that nucleated cell counts were estimated from reference gene primer amplification. The repertoire was sequenced with immunoSEQ multiplex PCR; TCRdb's copy has only in-frame clones and lacks some. V and J calls plus clone size are reproduced from that table; the DNA served to infer D and trimming. Of 250,000 to 400,000 clones listed, 70% to 90% are singletons. V was trimmed by 7 bases and J by 0 bases, leaving 12 bases between them. Germline V gene data show CDR1 as MDHEN and CDR2 as SYDVKM. This CDR3 is 14 amino acids long.

J is TRBJ1-2 and V is TRBV28; D gene uncertain. The sample was peripheral blood. The TCR originated in a woman aged 25 to 39 with COVID-19, enrolled during active disease. CDR3 bases: TGTGCCAGCACCAAAGAGATCCCTAACTATGGCTACACCTTC. It codes for CASTKEIPNYGYTF.